Listed here are 6 T cell receptor beta chains from one sample, sequenced in a study of blood T cell repertoires in COVID-19. Repertoires were generated with immunoSEQ multiplex PCR, while TCRdb's copy carries only in-frame clones and drops some. The sample shows some 89,000 clones, around nine tenths of them seen only once. The sequenced sample consisted of peripheral blood. These receptors originate from a human donor in a cohort sampled during active COVID-19.

The J gene is TRBJ2-1, the V gene TRBV5-1; 8 bases align to TRBD1. The CDR3 sequence is 15 residues long. Germline loops: CDR1 SGHRS, CDR2 YFSETQ. Trimming removed 4 bases from V and 6 bases from J; junction bases left unmatched: 9. CDR3 nucleotides: TGCGCCAGCAGCACAGGGGGGATTGGGGTCAATGAGCAGTTCTTC. It encodes CASSTGGIGVNEQFF.

The V call is TRBV7-8, the J call TRBJ1-6; D may be TRBD1 (6 bases). V gave up 5 bases and J gave up 1 base, with 9 bases separating them. This CDR3 is built from 15 residues. CDR1 is SGHVS, CDR2 FQNEAQ, per germline. CDR3 DNA sequence: TGTGCCAGCAGCCAACAGGGATCCTATAATTCACCCCTCCACTTT. Translated: CASSQQGSYNSPLHF.

The CDR3 DNA reads TGTGCCAGCGTAGCGGGAGGAACAGAGACCCAGTACTTC. Its protein product is CASVAGGTETQYF. This rearrangement joins TRBV28 to TRBJ2-5, with 10 bases identical to TRBD2. CDR3 length: 13 residues. CDR1 is MDHEN and CDR2 is SYDVKM in the germline V gene. The V gene end was trimmed by 8 bases and the J gene end by 4 bases; junction bases not matched to a gene: 4.

The chain combines TRBV3-1 (or the pseudogene TRBV3-2) with TRBJ2-1; 7 nucleotides agree with TRBD2. The CDR3 has 16 residues. Germline V gene sequence: CDR1 LGHDT, CDR2 YNNKEL (reference sequence). Unmatched junction bases numbered 12, after V lost 2 bases and J lost 8 bases. CDR3 coding DNA: TGTGCCAGCAGCCAAAGCGGGACTACCGGGGTCCATGAGCAGTTCTTC. Translated, it gives CASSQSGTTGVHEQFF.

The gene calls are TRBV5-4 and TRBJ2-1; 7 bases are a match to TRBD2. The V gene end was trimmed by 0 bases and the J gene end by 4 bases; junction bases not matched to a gene: 4. This CDR3 spans 15 amino acids. Germline loops: CDR1 SGHNT, CDR2 YYREEE (reference sequence). The CDR3 loop is CASSLEARGYNEQFF. In DNA, the CDR3 is TGTGCCAGCAGCTTGGAGGCGCGGGGGTACAATGAGCAGTTCTTC.

The chain couples TRBV4-1 to TRBJ1-2, with TRBD1 matching 10 bases. V lost 0 bases and J lost 5; bases outside the gene matches: 9. The length of the CDR3 is 17 residues. Germline values: CDR1 MGHRA, CDR2 YSYEKL. CDR3 residues: CASSQDFPTGGLYGYTF. The CDR3 DNA reads as TGCGCCAGCAGCCAAGATTTCCCGACAGGGGGCCTATATGGCTACACCTTC.